This T cell receptor (beta chain) was identified during a study of CD8 T cells in Susac syndrome. Study-level points and caveats: In its TCR sequencing and HLA analysis, the study acknowledged that the number of individuals was relatively small.

High-throughput TCR beta sequencing covered peripheral CD8+ and CD4+ T cells. TEMRA cells were enriched by FACS, and CD4+ and CD8+ T cells were negatively isolated. Reverse transcription of about 0.45 to 1 ug RNA was carried out with random hexamers. Amplification of TCR beta CDR3 used immunoSEQ multiplex PCR across 54 Vbeta and 13 Jbeta. TCRdb re-called the immunoSEQ multiplex PCR reads through MiXCR, storing one row per CDR3 protein. The table includes approximately 150,000 distinct CDR3 sequences, 93% detected once. With regard to this clonotype: Its antigen is unknown.

CDR3 length: 15 residues. V lost 3 bases and J lost 5, with 16 bases in between. Germline CDR1 is KGHSH and CDR2 is LQKENI. The specimen sequenced was CD4+ T cells from PBMCs. The origin of this receptor is a human donor in good health. The V call is TRBV18, the J call TRBJ2-5; weak D call: TRBD2 (5 bases). The CDR3 spells CASSPPGSDGETQYF. The CDR3 DNA sequence: TGTGCCAGCTCACCTCCGGGATCCGATGGGGAGACCCAGTACTTC.